These T cell receptor beta chains were read from a single sample in a study of Ad26.COV2.S vaccination and SARS-CoV-2 variants. TCRdb's copy holds only in-frame clones and misses some; the assay was immunoSEQ multiplex PCR. Seen here are over 400,000 clones, about 92% observed once, and the top ten hold more than 3.5%. The specimen was peripheral blood, collected in a trial of Ad26.COV2.S vaccine versus placebo. The receptors derive from a person aged 18-60 years who received the Ad26.COV2.S COVID-19 vaccine or a placebo. CDR3s include the opening cysteine and the closing phenylalanine or tryptophan. The D gene is left open where the match is weak. The listing skips clone size in some rows; elsewhere it reads once, few, many or a size class.

- | - | TRBJ2-7 | TRBV25-1 | CASSHTYEQYF | TGTGCCAGCTCCCATACCTACGAGCAGTACTTC
- | - | TRBJ2-1 | TRBV2 | CATVPQGFTYNEQFF | TGTGCCACCGTTCCACAGGGTTTTACCTACAATGAGCAGTTCTTC
- | - | TRBJ2-5 | TRBV5-1 | CASSSPRQQETQYF | TGCGCCAGCAGCTCCCCCAGGCAGCAAGAGACCCAGTACTTC
- | TRBD2 | TRBJ2-7 | TRBV27 | CASSFRLAGAYEQYF | TGTGCCAGCAGTTTTCGACTAGCGGGAGCCTACGAGCAGTACTTC
- | - | TRBJ2-7 | TRBV7-9 | CASSRGVRLSYEQYF | TGTGCCAGCAGTCGAGGGGTCCGGCTCTCCTACGAGCAGTACTTC
- | - | TRBJ2-3 | TRBV9 | CASSVSSYTDTQYF | TGTGCCAGCAGCGTGAGTAGCTACACAGATACGCAGTATTTT
- | - | TRBJ1-5 | TRBV27 | CASSFQGPHQPQHF | TGTGCCAGCAGTTTCCAGGGACCCCATCAGCCCCAGCATTTT
few | - | TRBJ1-4 | TRBV30 | CAWSQRGRSEKLFF | TGTGCCTGGAGCCAACGGGGACGGTCGGAAAAACTGTTTTTT
- | TRBD2 | TRBJ2-2 | TRBV18 | CASSPTSGRKTGELFF | TGTGCCAGCTCACCGACTAGCGGGAGGAAGACCGGGGAGCTGTTTTTT
- | TRBD1 | TRBJ1-1 | TRBV5-1 | CASSLVPTGGNTEAFF | TGCGCCAGCAGCTTGGTTCCGACAGGGGGGAACACTGAAGCTTTCTTT
- | - | TRBJ2-1 | TRBV2 | CASTLDQYNEQFF | TGTGCCAGCACTCTAGACCAGTACAATGAGCAGTTCTTC
- | - | TRBJ2-5 | TRBV11-3 | CASSSGIAETQYF | TGTGCCAGCAGCTCGGGTATTGCGGAGACCCAGTACTTC
few | - | TRBJ1-1 | TRBV28 | CASSFTPRMNTEAFF | TGTGCCAGCAGTTTCACCCCGAGGATGAACACTGAAGCTTTCTTT
- | - | TRBJ2-5 | TRBV19 | CASSIDPGYQETQYF | TGTGCCAGTAGTATAGACCCCGGCTACCAAGAGACCCAGTACTTC
- | TRBD1 | TRBJ1-1 | TRBV7-9 | CASSSSFRDSLRAFF | TGTGCCAGCAGCTCCTCCTTCCGGGACAGTCTCCGAGCTTTCTTT
- | - | TRBJ2-3 | TRBV9 | CASSESTDTQYF | TGTGCCAGCAGCGAATCGACAGATACGCAGTATTTT
few | - | TRBJ1-2 | TRBV5-4 | CASSLTGPSNYGYTF | TGTGCCAGCAGCCTAACGGGACCGAGTAACTATGGCTACACCTTC
- | TRBD1 | TRBJ2-3 | TRBV7-6 | CASSLVGTGGADTQYF | TGTGCCAGCAGCTTAGTGGGGACAGGGGGCGCAGATACGCAGTATTTT
- | TRBD1 | TRBJ2-4 | TRBV28 | CASTAGTGSPRLAKNIQYF | TGTGCCAGCACCGCCGGGACAGGCTCGCCGAGGCTAGCCAAAAACATTCAGTACTTC
- | TRBD1 | TRBJ2-2 | TRBV6-5 | CASSPPAGGTGELFF | TGTGCCAGCAGCCCCCCCGCAGGGGGCACCGGGGAGCTGTTTTTT
- | TRBD2 | TRBJ2-3 | TRBV28 | CASSSPGSGSSYTQYF | TGTGCCAGCAGTTCCCCGGGTAGCGGGAGTTCGTATACGCAGTATTTT
once | - | TRBJ2-7 | TRBV7-8 | CASSYTGIAYEQYF | TGTGCCAGCAGCTATACAGGGATAGCCTACGAGCAGTACTTC
once | TRBD1 | TRBJ1-4 | TRBV5-4 | CASSSSGTGGEKLFF | TGTGCCAGCAGCTCGTCCGGGACAGGGGGTGAAAAACTGTTTTTT
- | TRBD2 | TRBJ2-1 | TRBV24-1 | CATSTTSGRYNEQFF | TGTGCCACCAGTACAACTAGCGGGAGGTACAATGAGCAGTTCTTC
- | - | TRBJ2-6 | TRBV18 | CASSQLVHSGANVLTF | TGTGCCAGCTCACAGCTAGTGCACTCTGGGGCCAACGTCCTGACTTTC
- | - | TRBJ2-3 | TRBV7-3 | CASSLTRNTDTQYF | TGTGCCAGCAGCTTAACCAGAAACACAGATACGCAGTATTTT
- | - | TRBJ2-1 | TRBV19 | CASNRGIRSYNEQFF | TGTGCCAGTAACCGCGGGATCCGCTCCTACAATGAGCAGTTCTTC
once | - | TRBJ2-2 | TRBV7-8 | CASSPLRVPNTGELFF | TGTGCCAGCAGCCCCCTCAGGGTCCCGAACACCGGGGAGCTGTTTTTT
- | - | TRBJ2-7 | TRBV5-1 | CASSFPESSYEQYF | TGCGCCAGCAGCTTCCCCGAAAGCTCCTACGAGCAGTACTTC
- | TRBD2 | TRBJ2-5 | TRBV28 | CASSLPLAGQETQYF | TGTGCCAGCAGTTTACCCCTAGCGGGACAAGAGACCCAGTACTTC
- | - | TRBJ2-7 | TRBV21-1 | CASSRKSQVIGRLHYEQYF | TGTGCCAGCAGCCGAAAGTCCCAGGTTATCGGCAGGCTTCACTACGAGCAGTACTTC
- | - | TRBJ1-4 | TRBV2 | CASSEERTGNEKLFF | TGTGCCAGCAGTGAGGAGCGGACGGGTAATGAAAAACTGTTTTTT
- | TRBD2 | TRBJ2-3 | TRBV13 | CASSRGTSGGWDF | TGTGCCAGCAGCCGCGGGACTAGCGGGGGGTGGGATTTT
- | - | TRBJ1-5 | TRBV28 | CATSGGDQPQHF | TGTGCCACCTCCGGGGGGGATCAGCCCCAGCATTTT
- | - | TRBJ2-7 | TRBV28 | CASSPLEKTYEQYF | TGTGCCAGCAGTCCCTTGGAAAAAACCTACGAGCAGTACTTC
- | TRBD2 | TRBJ2-7 | TRBV28 | CASSFSGLAIQPQYF | TGTGCCAGCAGTTTCTCAGGACTAGCCATTCAGCCGCAGTACTTC
- | - | TRBJ2-1 | TRBV6-5 | CASSYAGGPLWNEQFF | TGTGCCAGCAGTTACGCCGGGGGCCCCCTCTGGAATGAGCAGTTCTTC
- | - | TRBJ2-1 | TRBV18 | CASSPDGNPYNEQFF | TGTGCCAGCTCACCAGATGGGAATCCCTACAATGAGCAGTTCTTC
- | TRBD2 | TRBJ2-5 | TRBV2 | CASTDRGGRQTQYF | TGTGCCAGCACCGATCGGGGGGGTCGGCAGACCCAGTACTTC
- | - | TRBJ2-7 | TRBV3-1/TRBV3-2 | CASSPGPSSSYEQYF | TGTGCCAGCAGCCCGGGACCGTCGAGCTCCTACGAGCAGTACTTC
- | - | TRBJ1-5 | TRBV28 | CASNWAGGSGQPQHF | TGTGCCAGCAATTGGGCCGGAGGGTCGGGTCAGCCCCAGCATTTT
- | - | TRBJ2-3 | TRBV27 | CASSPGLYSDTQYF | TGTGCCAGCAGTCCCGGACTCTACTCAGATACGCAGTATTTT
- | TRBD1 | TRBJ2-7 | TRBV28 | CASSFRQGPYEQYF | TGTGCCAGCAGTTTCCGACAGGGCCCCTACGAGCAGTACTTC
few | - | TRBJ1-1 | TRBV6-5 | CASSRGTEAFF | TGTGCCAGCAGTCGGGGAACTGAAGCTTTCTTT
few | - | TRBJ1-5 | TRBV6-1 | CASSEAFGQPQHF | TGTGCCAGCAGTGAAGCTTTTGGGCAGCCCCAGCATTTT